The 20 T cell receptor beta chains below come from one sample, sequenced in a study of beta chain features in type 1 diabetes. The authors reverse transcribed all of the isolated RNA, so sequencing captured expressed TCRB transcripts. Only in-frame clones appear in the TCRdb table, and some are missing; sequencing was by immunoSEQ multiplex PCR. The sample has fewer than 150,000 clones, less than 9% seen once. Input material: central memory CD4+ T cells from blood. These receptors originate from a woman aged 25 to 39 in good health.

This clone has just a few counts. J is TRBJ2-3 and V is TRBV28, with no clear D. This CDR3 comprises 16 residues. The germline V and J ends were trimmed by 6 bases and 2 bases, with 18 bases remaining between them. Germline CDR1 is MDHEN and CDR2 is SYDVKM. CDR3 sequence reads: CASSPGERSYTDTQYF. The DNA for the CDR3 is TGTGCCAGCAGCCCTGGAGAGAGGTCTTACACAGATACGCAGTATTTT.

In this sample, this clone turned up a few times. The gene calls are TRBV18 and TRBJ1-1; D not certain. V was clipped by 1 base and J by 8 bases, with 11 bases between them. Germline CDR1 and CDR2: KGHSH and LQKENI. CDR3 size: 13 residues. This CDR3 reads CASSPRGIVEAFF. The CDR3 nucleotides are TGTGCCAGCTCACCACGAGGGATTGTAGAAGCTTTCTTT.

This clone was seen ten or more times. V usage is TRBV5-4 and J usage is TRBJ1-2; D possibly corresponds to TRBD1 (6 bases). Germline V gene sequence: CDR1 SGHNT, CDR2 YYREEE (reference sequence). The V end lost 3 bases, the J end lost 0 bases, and 9 bases lay between the germline ends. The CDR3 sequence is 14 residues long. The CDR3 region is CASSSQGPNYGYTF. CDR3 in DNA: TGTGCCAGCAGCTCACAGGGCCCTAACTATGGCTACACCTTC.

A few counts support this clone. This sequence joins TRBV30 and TRBJ1-5; TRBD1 might be the D (6 bases). Germline CDR1 and CDR2: GTSNPN and SVGIG (reference sequence). V lost 3 bases to trimming and J lost 6 bases, with 15 bases between them. The CDR3 has 14 residues. CDR3 nucleotides: TGTGCCTGGAGATCTGGGGGCTCGGGTCAGCCCCAGCATTTT. Its protein is CAWRSGGSGQPQHF.

This clone showed up many times. The chain uses TRBV25-1 and TRBJ2-7; 11 nucleotides agree with TRBD2. The CDR3 is 15 residues long. The germline V gene has CDR1 MGHDK and CDR2 SYGVNS. V lost 4 bases, J lost 3 bases, and 5 bases stayed unmatched. CDR3 bases: TGTGCCAGCAGTGGATCGACTAGCGGGGACTACGAGCAGTACTTC. It encodes CASSGSTSGDYEQYF.

This clone was seen only a few times. The V gene is TRBV18, the J gene TRBJ2-3, with D tentatively TRBD2 (6 bases). Trimming took 6 bases from V and 3 from J, leaving 13 bases between them. CDR1 and CDR2 (germline): KGHSH, LQKENI. CDR3 length: 14 residues. The CDR3 loop reads CASSRDSGTDTQYF. The CDR3 DNA reads as TGTGCCAGCTCCCGGGACTCTGGGACAGATACGCAGTATTTT.

This clone appeared a few times. The V gene is TRBV5-6, the J gene TRBJ2-7; 9 bases map to TRBD2. There are 15 residues in the CDR3. The V and J ends lost 1 base and 6 bases, in that order; junction bases with no gene match: 8. Germline V CDR1 and CDR2: SGHDT, YYEEEE. CDR3: CASSLRAGGPAEQYF. CDR3 in DNA: TGTGCCAGCAGCTTGAGGGCGGGAGGGCCCGCCGAGCAGTACTTC.

The V call is TRBV28, the J call TRBJ2-7; 7 nucleotides match TRBD1. The germline V gene encodes CDR1 MDHEN and CDR2 SYDVKM. This CDR3 region has 15 residues. The ends lost 4 bases at V and 1 base at J; junction bases unmatched: 7. CDR3 nucleotides: TGTGCCAGCAGTTCAGCCGGGACAGAGTCCTACGAGCAGTACTTC. Residues: CASSSAGTESYEQYF.

This clone has a handful of counts. CDR3 protein: CAITQGANYGYTF. CDR3 coding DNA: TGTGCCATTACACAGGGGGCTAACTATGGCTACACCTTC. The J gene is TRBJ1-2, the V gene TRBV28; TRBD1 agrees at 8 bases. V lost 10 bases and J lost 0; bases outside the gene matches: 4. CDR1 MDHEN and CDR2 SYDVKM come from the germline V gene. The CDR3 loop spans 13 amino acids.

The chain joins TRBV7-3 to TRBJ2-5, with 9 bases fitting TRBD2. CDR1 and CDR2 from the germline V gene are SGHTA and FQGTGA. The CDR3 runs to 18 residues. Unmatched junction bases numbered 12, after V lost 2 bases and J lost 2 bases. The CDR3 region has the DNA TGTGCCAGCAGCTTAGGTTCAGGGGCTAGCGGGGCACAAGAGACCCAGTACTTC. This codes for CASSLGSGASGAQETQYF.

J is TRBJ2-7 and V is TRBV18; TRBD2 aligns across 11 bases. CDR1 and CDR2 (germline): KGHSH, LQKENI. This CDR3 comprises 15 residues. Trimming took 3 bases from V and 6 from J; bases not matched to a gene: 7. This chain's CDR3 is CASSPTSGRSGEQYF. CDR3 DNA sequence: TGTGCCAGCTCACCTACTAGCGGGAGATCCGGCGAGCAGTACTTC.

The chain couples TRBV15 to TRBJ2-7, with 8 bases lining up with TRBD1. After removal of 6 bases from V and 0 bases from J, the junction contained 4 bases not matched to a gene. CDR1 LNHNV and CDR2 YYDKDF come from the germline V gene (reference sequence). The CDR3 consists of 14 residues. DNA for the CDR3: TGTGCCACCAGACCTCAGGGGGCCTCCTACGAGCAGTACTTC. This translates into CATRPQGASYEQYF.

This clone was detected only a few times. The gene calls are TRBV7-2 and TRBJ2-2; possible D gene TRBD2, 6 bases. CDR3 size: 16 residues. Germline V gene data show CDR1 as SGHTA and CDR2 as FQGNSA. Trimming removed 5 bases at V and 4 bases at J, with 17 bases between. The CDR3 nucleotides read TGTGCCAGCAGCACACCGGGACTGACTCCCACCGGGGAGCTGTTTTTT. Translation gives CASSTPGLTPTGELFF.

V and J are TRBV7-9 and TRBJ2-2; 8 bases fit TRBD2. The CDR3 covers 15 residues. Germline V gene lookup returns CDR1 SEHNR and CDR2 FQNEAQ (reference sequence). J gave up 7 bases and V 5 bases, and 9 bases lay outside the gene matches. As DNA, the CDR3 is TGTGCCAGCAGCGGCTTGGCGGGAGGAGACGGGGAGCTGTTTTTT. As protein: CASSGLAGGDGELFF.

This clone occurred a few times. The chain uses TRBV7-9 and TRBJ2-6, with TRBD2 as a possible D gene (6 bases). Per the germline V gene, CDR1 is SEHNR and CDR2 is FQNEAQ (reference sequence). The V and J ends lost 9 bases and 2 bases respectively, with 14 bases between them. The CDR3 spans 15 residues. The CDR3 protein is CARAKGTAGANVLTF. The CDR3 DNA follows: TGTGCCAGGGCCAAAGGGACTGCTGGGGCCAACGTCCTGACTTTC.

V usage is TRBV7-9 and J usage is TRBJ1-3; the D is unclear. V shed 1 base and J shed 2 bases, with 3 bases lying between them. The CDR3 spans 13 residues. Per germline, CDR1 SEHNR and CDR2 FQNEAQ (reference sequence). The CDR3 here is CASSLDTGNTIYF. The CDR3 DNA reads TGTGCCAGCAGCTTAGATACTGGAAACACCATATATTTT. Filled out from reference TRBV7-9 and TRBJ1-3, the complete variable domain reads DTGVSQNPRHKITKRGQNVTFRCDPISEHNRLYWYRQTLGQGPEFLTYFQNEAQLEKSRLLSDRFSAERPKGSFSTLEIQRTEQGDSAMYLCASSLDTGNTIYFGEGSWLTVV.

This clone was found a few times. The same CDR3 also results from other DNA sequences found in this sample. The gene calls are TRBV9 and TRBJ2-7; TRBD2 matches at 12 bases. CDR1 is SGDLS, CDR2 YYNGEE, per germline. The J segment lost 3 bases and the V segment lost 4 bases, leaving 8 bases of the junction unmatched. The CDR3 is made up of 16 amino acids. The CDR3 spells CASSPRTSGMIYEQYF. In DNA form, the CDR3 reads TGTGCCAGCAGCCCTAGGACTAGCGGGATGATCTACGAGCAGTACTTC.

The chain uses TRBV2 and TRBJ2-3, with 11 nucleotides matching TRBD2. The CDR3 consists of 14 residues. Germline CDR1 and CDR2: SNHLY and FYNNEI. V dropped 4 bases and J dropped 4; count of bases not matched to a gene: 1. Written as DNA, the CDR3 is TGTGCCAGCAGTGGACTAGCGGGGTCAGATACGCAGTATTTT. Encoded protein: CASSGLAGSDTQYF.

The chain joins TRBV27 to TRBJ2-1, with 9 nucleotides matching TRBD2. There are 17 residues in the CDR3. Germline V CDR1 and CDR2: MNHEY, SMNVEV (reference sequence). The trim removed 8 bases at V and 0 bases at J, leaving 11 bases unmatched. The CDR3 nucleotides read TGTGCCAGCGGCACTAGCGGGCAGGGGGGCTCCTACAATGAGCAGTTCTTC. This translates into CASGTSGQGGSYNEQFF.

The chain uses TRBV5-6 and TRBJ2-1; 7 bases fit TRBD1. This CDR3 spans 12 amino acids. Trimming cost V 2 bases and J 10 bases; bases outside gene matches: 3. Germline CDR1 and CDR2: SGHDT and YYEEEE. The CDR3, as DNA: TGTGCCAGCAGCTTCAAGGACAGGGAGCAGTTCTTC. Translation: CASSFKDREQFF.